The 15 T cell receptor beta chains below were found in one sample sequenced in a study of shared clonotypes between healthy human individuals. Clones were sequenced by immunoSEQ multiplex PCR, and TCRdb holds only the in-frame ones, with some missing. The table includes 97,000 or so clones, around half detected once. Specimen: PBMCs. The origin of the receptors is a middle-aged woman in good health. Some clones in this sample may be carry-over from other donors' samples.

This clone appeared a few times. The rearrangement joins TRBV28 to TRBJ1-2; the match to TRBD1 covers 10 bases. This CDR3 has 14 residues. Trimming took 6 bases from V and 8 from J; bases not matched to a gene: 9. CDR1 is MDHEN and CDR2 is SYDVKM in the germline V gene. The CDR3 DNA is TGTGCCAGCAGGCGGGGACAGGGGTCGTCCGGCTACACCTTC. It specifies CASRRGQGSSGYTF.

J is TRBJ2-2 and V is TRBV6-4; D is possibly TRBD1 (5 bases). Germline V gene data show CDR1 as MRHNA and CDR2 as SNTAGT. V lost 2 bases to trimming and J lost 1 base, with 8 bases between them. The CDR3 extends over 15 amino acids. CDR3 in DNA: TGTGCCAGCAGTGACGGGCAGGGGAACACCGGGGAGCTGTTTTTT. Translation gives CASSDGQGNTGELFF.

This clone was seen many times. The chain is built from TRBV10-3 and TRBJ1-1, with 8 positions matching TRBD1. This CDR3 has 15 residues. After removal of 6 bases from V and 3 bases from J, the junction contained 9 bases not matched to a gene. Germline V gene sequence: CDR1 ENHRY, CDR2 SYGVKD. CDR3 in amino acids: CAISVDRVQDTEAFF. In nucleotides, the CDR3 is TGTGCCATCAGCGTGGACAGGGTGCAGGACACTGAAGCTTTCTTT.

This clone was seen at least ten times. The chain is built from TRBV7-3 and TRBJ2-3; D possibly corresponds to TRBD1 (6 bases). This CDR3 region has 13 residues. Germline-derived CDR1 and CDR2 are SGHTA and FQGTGA. V lost 5 bases, J lost 6 bases, and 12 bases lay in between. Here the CDR3 reads CASSVTGSDTQYF. The DNA of the CDR3 is TGTGCCAGCAGCGTCACAGGGTCGGATACGCAGTATTTT.

The chain carries TRBV6-5 and TRBJ1-6; D gene uncertain. The germline gives CDR1 MNHEY, CDR2 SVGAGI. CDR3 length equals 15 residues. Deletions cut 2 bases from V and 11 bases from J, with 16 bases between. CDR3 nucleotides: TGTGCCAGCAGTTACGCCGGGCAGGCAAATCCACCCCTCCACTTT. It codes for CASSYAGQANPPLHF.

The genes are TRBV7-9 and TRBJ2-7; D ambiguous. V lost 3 bases and J 4 bases, leaving 10 bases between the germline ends. In germline, CDR1 is SEHNR, CDR2 FQNEAQ (reference sequence). The length of the CDR3 is 13 residues. The CDR3 DNA is TGTGCCAGCAGCTTGCCTTTGGGATACGAGCAGTACTTC. This sequence encodes CASSLPLGYEQYF.

V and J are TRBV28 and TRBJ1-5; 8 bases match TRBD1. With 5 bases clipped from V and 5 bases from J, the junction kept 8 bases outside the gene matches. Germline CDR1 and CDR2: MDHEN and SYDVKM. The CDR3 contains 15 residues. The CDR3 region has the DNA TGTGCCAGCAGTATGTCACCGGGACAGGATCAGCCCCAGCATTTT. Amino acid sequence: CASSMSPGQDQPQHF.

The chain has TRBV6-6 and TRBJ1-3, with D hard to call. V gave up 4 bases and J gave up 0 bases, with 13 bases separating them. The CDR3 totals 16 residues. CDR1 is MNHNY, CDR2 SVGAGI, per germline (reference sequence). The chain's CDR3 is CASSFGSTPSGNTIYF. CDR3 sequence (DNA): TGTGCCAGCAGTTTTGGGAGTACACCCTCTGGAAACACCATATATTTT.

This clone was counted many times. This sequence joins TRBV7-2 and TRBJ2-3; D not resolved. Looked up from germline, CDR1 is SGHTA and CDR2 is FQGNSA. With 3 bases removed from V and 5 bases from J, the gap between germline ends came to 15 bases. The CDR3 covers 15 residues. The CDR3 DNA reads TGTGCCAGCAGCTTGATAGCCGCAAGTGGAGATACGCAGTATTTT. This translates into CASSLIAASGDTQYF.

This clone has more than one count but fewer than ten. This chain connects TRBV7-9 to TRBJ1-4, with D possibly matching TRBD1 (6 bases). This CDR3 comprises 16 residues. Germline-derived CDR1 and CDR2 are SEHNR and FQNEAQ (reference sequence). The V end was cut by 5 bases, the J end by 6 bases, with 19 bases between. The DNA for the CDR3 is TGTGCCAGCAGCCGAGGACAGATGGGGATTGATGAAAAACTGTTTTTT. It translates to CASSRGQMGIDEKLFF.

Comments on this clone: One junction end disagrees with the germline gene, perhaps due to a read error. V and J are TRBV30 and TRBJ1-2, with D maybe TRBD1 (6 bases). Germline V gene sequence: CDR1 GTSNPN, CDR2 SVGIG (reference sequence). The CDR3 is 15 residues long. The CDR3 loop reads CARRGDGRTNYGYTF. The CDR3 nucleotides are TGTGCCCGGAGGGGGGACGGGAGAACTAACTATGGCTACACCTTC.

This clone was seen once. The V and J genes are TRBV7-9 and TRBJ2-1; a weak D match, TRBD2 (6 bases). CDR1 is SEHNR, CDR2 FQNEAQ, per germline (reference sequence). V lost 5 bases, J lost 5 bases, and 13 bases lay in between. The CDR3 length is 14 residues. The CDR3 DNA sequence: TGTGCCAGCAGCCCCTTAGCGGTTAACAATGAGCAGTTCTTC. This gives the protein CASSPLAVNNEQFF.

In this sample, this clone turned up many times. The V gene is TRBV30, the J gene TRBJ2-7; 8 bases are shared with TRBD2. V lost 1 base, J lost 4 bases, and 6 bases stayed unmatched. Germline V gene sequence: CDR1 GTSNPN, CDR2 SVGIG (reference sequence). This CDR3 contains 14 residues. In DNA form, the CDR3 reads TGTGCCTGGAGTGACGGGAGGGCATGGTACGAGCAGTACTTC. Its translation is CAWSDGRAWYEQYF.

This clone has only a few counts. V and J are TRBV11-2 and TRBJ2-5; the D is unclear. The J call may be faulty, since TRBJ2-7 better matches the DNA end. CDR3 length: 13 residues. Germline CDR1 reads SGHAT; CDR2 reads FQNNGV. CDR3 in DNA: TGTGCCAGCAGCTTAGGTGATGGCTACGAGCAGTACTTC. Protein sequence: CASSLGDGYEQYF.

V gene TRBV5-6 combines with J gene TRBJ2-7, with 8 positions matching TRBD1. Trimming took 0 bases from V and 6 from J; bases not matched to a gene: 8. CDR1 SGHDT and CDR2 YYEEEE come from the germline V gene. The CDR3 consists of 15 residues. In DNA form, the CDR3 reads TGTGCCAGCAGCTTGGTGCTGGGACAGGAGGCCGAGCAGTACTTC. Translated: CASSLVLGQEAEQYF.